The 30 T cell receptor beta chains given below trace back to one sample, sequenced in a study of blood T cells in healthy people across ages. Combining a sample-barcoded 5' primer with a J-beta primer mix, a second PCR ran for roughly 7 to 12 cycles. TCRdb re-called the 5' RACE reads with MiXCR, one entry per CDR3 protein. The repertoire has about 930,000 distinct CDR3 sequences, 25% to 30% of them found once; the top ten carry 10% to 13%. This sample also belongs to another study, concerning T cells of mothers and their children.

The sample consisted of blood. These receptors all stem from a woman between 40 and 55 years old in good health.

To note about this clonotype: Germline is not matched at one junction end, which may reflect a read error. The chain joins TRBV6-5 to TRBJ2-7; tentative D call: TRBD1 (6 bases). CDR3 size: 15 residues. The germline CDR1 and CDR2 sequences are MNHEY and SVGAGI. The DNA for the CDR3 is TGTGCCGGCAGTTACTCCACAGGGCAGACCTACGAGCAGTACTTC. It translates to CAGSYSTGQTYEQYF.

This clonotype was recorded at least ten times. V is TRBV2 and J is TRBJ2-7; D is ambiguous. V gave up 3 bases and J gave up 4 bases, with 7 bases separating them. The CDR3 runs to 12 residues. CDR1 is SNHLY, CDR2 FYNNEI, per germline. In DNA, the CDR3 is TGTGCCAGCAGTGACCCCCCTTACGAGCAGTACTTC. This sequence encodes CASSDPPYEQYF.

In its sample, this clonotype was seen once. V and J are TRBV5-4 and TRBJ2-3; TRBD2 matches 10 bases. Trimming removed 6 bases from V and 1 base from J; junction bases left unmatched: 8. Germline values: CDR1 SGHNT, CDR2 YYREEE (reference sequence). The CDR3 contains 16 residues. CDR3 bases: TGTGCCAGCATCAGCGGGGGGGCCTTGGGCACAGATACGCAGTATTTT. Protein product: CASISGGALGTDTQYF.

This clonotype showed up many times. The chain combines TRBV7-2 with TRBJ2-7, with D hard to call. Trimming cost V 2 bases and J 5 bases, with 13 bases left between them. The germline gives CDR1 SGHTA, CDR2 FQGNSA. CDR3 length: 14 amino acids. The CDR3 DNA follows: TGTGCCAGCAGCTTATCTTATGGGGTCCACGAGCAGTACTTC. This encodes CASSLSYGVHEQYF.

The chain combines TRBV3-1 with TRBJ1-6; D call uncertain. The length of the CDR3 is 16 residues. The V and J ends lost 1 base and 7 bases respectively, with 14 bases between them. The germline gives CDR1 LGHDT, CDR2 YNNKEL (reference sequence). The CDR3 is CASSQGMGWRNSPLHF. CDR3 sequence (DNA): TGTGCCAGCAGCCAAGGAATGGGGTGGCGAAATTCACCCCTCCACTTT.

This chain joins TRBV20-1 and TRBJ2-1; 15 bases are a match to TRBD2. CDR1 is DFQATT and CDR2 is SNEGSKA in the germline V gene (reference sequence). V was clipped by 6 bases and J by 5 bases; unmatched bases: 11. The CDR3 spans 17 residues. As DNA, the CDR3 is TGCAGTGCCCGGACTAGCGGGAGGGTCTACGTCGACAATGAGCAGTTCTTC. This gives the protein CSARTSGRVYVDNEQFF.

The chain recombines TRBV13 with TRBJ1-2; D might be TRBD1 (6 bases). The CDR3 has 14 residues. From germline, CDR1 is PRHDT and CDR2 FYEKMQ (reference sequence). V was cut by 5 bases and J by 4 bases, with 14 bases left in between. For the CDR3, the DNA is TGTGCCAGCAGCACCCGGACAGCCAGCTATGGCTACACCTTC. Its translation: CASSTRTASYGYTF.

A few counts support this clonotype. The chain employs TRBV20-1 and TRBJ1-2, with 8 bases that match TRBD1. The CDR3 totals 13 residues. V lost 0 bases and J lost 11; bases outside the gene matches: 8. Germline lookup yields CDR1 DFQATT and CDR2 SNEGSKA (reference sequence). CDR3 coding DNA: TGCAGTGCTAGAGATGAAAACAGGGGGATTTACACCTTC. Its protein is CSARDENRGIYTF.

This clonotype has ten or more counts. CDR3 sequence: CSVEGTGGMEQYF. CDR3 in DNA: TGCAGCGTTGAGGGGACAGGGGGAATGGAGCAGTACTTC. This chain joins TRBV29-1 and TRBJ2-7; 11 nucleotides match TRBD1. This CDR3 has 13 residues. CDR1 is SQVTM and CDR2 is ANQGSEA in the germline V gene. The V and J ends lost 3 bases and 7 bases, in that order; junction bases with no gene match: 5.

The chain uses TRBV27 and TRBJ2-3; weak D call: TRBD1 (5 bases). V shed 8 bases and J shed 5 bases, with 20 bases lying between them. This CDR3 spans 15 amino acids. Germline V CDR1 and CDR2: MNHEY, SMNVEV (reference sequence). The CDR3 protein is CASYTSRTGIDTQYF. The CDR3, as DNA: TGTGCCAGCTATACGAGCCGAACAGGCATAGATACGCAGTATTTT.

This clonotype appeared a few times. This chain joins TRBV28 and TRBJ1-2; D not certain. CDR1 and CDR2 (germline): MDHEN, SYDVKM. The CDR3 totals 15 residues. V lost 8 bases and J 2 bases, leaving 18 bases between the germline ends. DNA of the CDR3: TGTGCCAGCTCCTCTCTCGGCCTGGGCAACTATGGCTACACCTTC. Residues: CASSSLGLGNYGYTF.

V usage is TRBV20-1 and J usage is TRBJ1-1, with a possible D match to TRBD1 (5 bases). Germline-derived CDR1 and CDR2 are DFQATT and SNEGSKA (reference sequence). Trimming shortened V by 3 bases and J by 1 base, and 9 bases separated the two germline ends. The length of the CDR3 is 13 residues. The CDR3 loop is CSASLDRNTEAFF. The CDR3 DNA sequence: TGCAGTGCTAGTCTCGACAGGAACACTGAAGCTTTCTTT.

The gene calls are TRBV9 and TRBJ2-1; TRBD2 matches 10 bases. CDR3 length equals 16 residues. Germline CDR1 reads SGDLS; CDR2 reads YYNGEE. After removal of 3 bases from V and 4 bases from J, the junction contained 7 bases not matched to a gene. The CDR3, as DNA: TGTGCCAGCAGCGACCCTCTAGCGGGGGTTTACAATGAGCAGTTCTTC. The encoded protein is CASSDPLAGVYNEQFF.

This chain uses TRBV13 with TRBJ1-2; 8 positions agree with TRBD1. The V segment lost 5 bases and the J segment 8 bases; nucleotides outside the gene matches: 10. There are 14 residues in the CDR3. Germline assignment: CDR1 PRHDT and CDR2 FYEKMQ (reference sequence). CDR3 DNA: TGTGCCAGCAGCCTCGGACAGGGTGATGTCGGCTACACCTTC. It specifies CASSLGQGDVGYTF.

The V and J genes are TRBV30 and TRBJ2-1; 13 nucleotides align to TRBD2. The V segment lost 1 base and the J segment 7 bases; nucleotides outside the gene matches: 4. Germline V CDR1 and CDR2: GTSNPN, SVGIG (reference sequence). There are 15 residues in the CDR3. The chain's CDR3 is CAWSARLAGGNEQFF. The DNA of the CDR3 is TGTGCCTGGAGTGCCCGACTAGCGGGGGGTAATGAGCAGTTCTTC.

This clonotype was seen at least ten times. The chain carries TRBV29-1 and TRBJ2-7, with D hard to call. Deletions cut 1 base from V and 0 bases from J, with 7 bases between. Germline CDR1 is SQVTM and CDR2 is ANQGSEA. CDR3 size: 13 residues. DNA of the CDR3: TGCAGCGTTGAAGGGCAGAGCTCCTACGAGCAGTACTTC. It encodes CSVEGQSSYEQYF.

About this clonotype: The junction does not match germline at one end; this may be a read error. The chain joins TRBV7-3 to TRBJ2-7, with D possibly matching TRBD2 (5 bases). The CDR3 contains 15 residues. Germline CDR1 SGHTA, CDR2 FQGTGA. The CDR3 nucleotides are TGTGCCAGCAACTTACTTCTGGGAGAGGTTTACGAGCAGTACTTC. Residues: CASNLLLGEVYEQYF.

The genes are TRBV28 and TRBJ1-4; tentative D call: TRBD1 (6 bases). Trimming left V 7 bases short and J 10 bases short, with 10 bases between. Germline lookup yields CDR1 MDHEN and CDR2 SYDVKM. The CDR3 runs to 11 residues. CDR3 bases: TGTGCCAGCACTCTGGACAGAAAACTGTTTTTT. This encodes CASTLDRKLFF.

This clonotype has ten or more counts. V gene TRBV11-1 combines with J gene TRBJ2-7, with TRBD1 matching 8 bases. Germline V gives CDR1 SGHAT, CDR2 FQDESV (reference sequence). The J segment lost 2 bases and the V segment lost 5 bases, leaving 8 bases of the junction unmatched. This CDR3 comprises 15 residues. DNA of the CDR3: TGTGCCAGCAGCCCTACAGGGGGAAGTCCCTACGAGCAGTACTTC. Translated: CASSPTGGSPYEQYF.

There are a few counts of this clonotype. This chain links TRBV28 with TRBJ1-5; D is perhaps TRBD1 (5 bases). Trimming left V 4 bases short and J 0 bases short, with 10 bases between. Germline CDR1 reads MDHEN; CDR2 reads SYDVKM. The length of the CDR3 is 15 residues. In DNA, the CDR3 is TGTGCCAGCAGTTCCAGGGTAGCTAGCAATCAGCCCCAGCATTTT. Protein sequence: CASSSRVASNQPQHF.

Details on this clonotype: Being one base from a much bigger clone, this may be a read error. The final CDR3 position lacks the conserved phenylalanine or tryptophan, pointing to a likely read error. The CDR3 here is CASSLEGGTDTQYL. The CDR3 DNA reads TGCGCCAGCAGCTTGGAGGGAGGCACAGATACGCAGTATTTG. The rearrangement links TRBV5-1 to TRBJ2-3, with a possible D match to TRBD2 (5 bases). CDR3 size: 14 residues. Between the trimmed V and J ends, which lost 0 bases and 1 base, there was a span of 6 bases. CDR1 is SGHRS and CDR2 is YFSETQ in the germline V gene.

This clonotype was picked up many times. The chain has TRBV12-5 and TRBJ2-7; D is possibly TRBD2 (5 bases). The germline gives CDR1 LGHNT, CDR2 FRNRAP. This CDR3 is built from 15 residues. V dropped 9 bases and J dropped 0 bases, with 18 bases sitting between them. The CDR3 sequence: CASGRFAGSSYEQYF. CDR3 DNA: TGTGCTAGCGGTAGGTTCGCTGGGAGCTCCTACGAGCAGTACTTC.

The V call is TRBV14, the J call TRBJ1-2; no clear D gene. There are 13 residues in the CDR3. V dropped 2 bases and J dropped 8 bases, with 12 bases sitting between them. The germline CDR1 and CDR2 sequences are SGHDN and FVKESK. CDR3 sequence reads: CASSQNIGRGYTF. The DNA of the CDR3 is TGTGCCAGCAGCCAAAATATCGGGCGCGGCTACACCTTC.

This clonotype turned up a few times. CDR3 residues: CASSFVVGESNEKLFF. CDR3 nucleotide sequence: TGTGCCAGCAGTTTCGTAGTCGGGGAAAGTAATGAAAAACTGTTTTTT. The chain uses TRBV12-3 or TRBV12-4 and TRBJ1-4; D is unclear. The CDR3 consists of 16 residues. The germline V and J ends were trimmed by 3 bases and 4 bases, with 15 bases remaining between them.

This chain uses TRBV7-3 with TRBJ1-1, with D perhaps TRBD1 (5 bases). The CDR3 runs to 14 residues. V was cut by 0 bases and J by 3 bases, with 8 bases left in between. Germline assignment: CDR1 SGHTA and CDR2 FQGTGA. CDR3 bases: TGTGCCAGCAGCTTAACGGGACCGGACACTGAAGCTTTCTTT. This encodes CASSLTGPDTEAFF.

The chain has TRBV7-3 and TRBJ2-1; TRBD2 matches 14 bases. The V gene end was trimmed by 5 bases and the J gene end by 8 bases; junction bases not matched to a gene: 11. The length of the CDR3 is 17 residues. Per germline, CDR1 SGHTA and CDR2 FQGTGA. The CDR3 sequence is CASSPAVGLAGGDEQFF. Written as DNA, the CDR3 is TGTGCCAGCAGCCCCGCTGTTGGACTAGCGGGGGGCGATGAGCAGTTCTTC.

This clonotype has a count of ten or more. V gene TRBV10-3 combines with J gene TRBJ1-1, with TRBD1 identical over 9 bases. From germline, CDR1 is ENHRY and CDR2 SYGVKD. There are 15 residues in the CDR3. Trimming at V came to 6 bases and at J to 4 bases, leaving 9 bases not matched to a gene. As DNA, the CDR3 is TGTGCCATCAGGGCCGGACAGGGGCGAACCACTGAAGCTTTCTTT. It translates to CAIRAGQGRTTEAFF.

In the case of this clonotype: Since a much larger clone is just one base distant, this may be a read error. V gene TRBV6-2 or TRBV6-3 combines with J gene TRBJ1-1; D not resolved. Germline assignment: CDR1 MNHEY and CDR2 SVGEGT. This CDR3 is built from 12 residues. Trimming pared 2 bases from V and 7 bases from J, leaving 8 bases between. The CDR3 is CASSYGWIEAFF. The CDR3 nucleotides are TGTGCCAGCAGTTACGGGTGGATTGAAGCTTTCTTT.

The CDR3 bases are TGTGCCAGCAGCTTGGGGGTAAACTACGAGCAGTACTTC. Amino acids: CASSLGVNYEQYF. The rearrangement joins TRBV5-5 to TRBJ2-7, with D unclear. The CDR3 sequence is 13 residues long. V dropped 0 bases and J dropped 3 bases, with 7 bases sitting between them. Germline CDR1 and CDR2: SGHKS and YYEKEE (reference sequence).

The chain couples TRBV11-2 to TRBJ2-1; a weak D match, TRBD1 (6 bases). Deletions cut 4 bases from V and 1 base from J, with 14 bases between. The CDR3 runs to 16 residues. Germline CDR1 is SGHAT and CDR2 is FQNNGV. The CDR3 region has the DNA TGTGCCAGCAGCTCCGGACAGCTACTTTCCTACAATGAGCAGTTCTTC. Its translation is CASSSGQLLSYNEQFF.